What follows are 32 T cell receptor beta chains derived from one specimen sequenced in a study of blood T cells in healthy people across ages. The use of a sample-barcoded 5' primer and a J-beta primer mix characterized a second PCR of roughly 6 to 11 cycles. TCRdb recomputed calls from the 5' RACE reads with MiXCR, one row per CDR3 protein. The sample yields about 1.6 million distinct CDR3 sequences, about 31% seen once. Sequenced sample: blood. The receptors derive from a woman aged 30 to 39 in good health.

The chain joins TRBV20-1 to TRBJ2-2; 7 nucleotides line up with TRBD2. The junction had 15 bases not matched to a gene; V was cut back by 0 bases and J by 5 bases. The CDR3 is 18 amino acids. The germline gives CDR1 DFQATT, CDR2 SNEGSKA (reference sequence). CDR3 region: CSARDKDGEGRITGELFF. The CDR3 DNA is TGCAGTGCTAGAGATAAGGATGGGGAGGGACGAATTACCGGGGAGCTGTTTTTT.

The chain joins TRBV20-1 to TRBJ2-7; D remains unclear. The CDR3 covers 15 residues. Trimming cost V 0 bases and J 2 bases, with 14 bases left between them. Per germline, CDR1 DFQATT and CDR2 SNEGSKA (reference sequence). This CDR3 reads CSARDSAGWTYEQYF. DNA of the CDR3: TGCAGTGCTAGAGATTCGGCAGGTTGGACCTACGAGCAGTACTTC.

This clonotype was found a few times. Its ends do not fully match the called genes, so a read error is possible. The chain links TRBV3-1 to TRBJ1-2; possible D gene TRBD1, 6 bases. Germline CDR1 LGHDT, CDR2 YNNKEL (reference sequence). The CDR3 extends over 13 amino acids. The CDR3 sequence is CASSQGAKYGYTF. Written as DNA, the CDR3 is TGTGCCAGCAGCCAGGGGGCTAAATATGGCTACACCTTC.

This clonotype appeared once. This sequence joins TRBV29-1 and TRBJ2-7; either TRBD1 or TRBD2 may supply D (5 bases each). This CDR3 contains 15 residues. V was trimmed by 1 base and J by 4 bases, leaving 17 bases between them. Germline CDR1 and CDR2: SQVTM and ANQGSEA. The CDR3 reads CSVEGTPGTTYEQYF. The CDR3, as DNA: TGCAGCGTTGAAGGAACCCCCGGGACGACATACGAGCAGTACTTC.

There are a few counts of this clonotype. This rearrangement joins TRBV28 to TRBJ2-7; D is ambiguous. This CDR3 is built from 14 residues. Trimming cost V 6 bases and J 6 bases, with 18 bases left between them. Germline lookup yields CDR1 MDHEN and CDR2 SYDVKM. This CDR3 reads CASSQRYLNGEQYF. The CDR3 coding sequence is TGTGCCAGCAGCCAAAGGTACCTAAACGGCGAGCAGTACTTC.

The chain has TRBV11-2 and TRBJ2-3; TRBD2 is a possible D gene (5 bases). V was shortened by 3 bases and J by 0 bases, with 13 bases between the two germline ends. Per germline, CDR1 SGHAT and CDR2 FQNNGV. The CDR3 runs to 16 residues. The CDR3 bases are TGTGCCAGCAGCTTCATGCCCGGGGATAGCACAGATACGCAGTATTTT. Translated, it gives CASSFMPGDSTDTQYF.

This chain joins TRBV4-2 and TRBJ2-7; no clear D. CDR1 LGHNA and CDR2 YNFKEQ come from the germline V gene. This CDR3 has 17 residues. V was pared by 0 bases and J by 4 bases, with 19 bases between. The CDR3 DNA reads TGTGCCAGCAGCCAAGATAGTCCCATCATAAACTCATACGAGCAGTACTTC. Translating it yields CASSQDSPIINSYEQYF.

This clonotype appeared a single time. The V call is TRBV27, the J call TRBJ1-1, with D tentatively TRBD1 (6 bases). This CDR3 contains 16 residues. The V end lost 1 base, the J end lost 5 bases, and 17 bases lay between the germline ends. The germline V gene has CDR1 MNHEY and CDR2 SMNVEV (reference sequence). CDR3 protein: CASSLWPQGGKTEAFF. The CDR3 nucleotides read TGTGCCAGCAGTTTATGGCCACAGGGAGGGAAGACTGAAGCTTTCTTT.

In its sample, this clonotype was seen a few times. This rearrangement joins TRBV9 to TRBJ2-1, with D unclear. The CDR3 is 13 residues long. The V gene lost 2 bases and the J gene lost 6 bases, with 9 bases spanning the gap. CDR1 is SGDLS, CDR2 YYNGEE, per germline. This CDR3 reads CASSVWESNEQFF. CDR3 sequence (DNA): TGTGCCAGCAGCGTTTGGGAATCCAATGAGCAGTTCTTC.

This clonotype was seen only a few times. The gene calls are TRBV6-2 or TRBV6-3 and TRBJ2-7, with 7 bases that match TRBD2. The CDR3 is 13 amino acids. The germline gives CDR1 MNHEY, CDR2 SVGEGT. J lost 7 bases, V lost 5 bases, and 8 bases had no gene match. The chain's CDR3 is CASSGLTGREQYF. The CDR3 DNA sequence: TGTGCCAGCAGTGGACTTACCGGGAGGGAGCAGTACTTC.

This clonotype was counted only a few times. The chain joins TRBV10-3 to TRBJ1-2; D is perhaps TRBD1 (6 bases). V lost 7 bases to trimming and J lost 8 bases, with 20 bases between them. This CDR3 comprises 14 residues. Germline CDR1 is ENHRY and CDR2 is SYGVKD. The CDR3 DNA follows: TGTGCCATCACCCCGACAGGTCGGGCGGACGGCTACACCTTC. This translates into CAITPTGRADGYTF.

The chain recombines TRBV10-3 with TRBJ2-6; D possibly corresponds to TRBD1 (7 bases). The germline V and J ends were trimmed by 5 bases and 2 bases, with 10 bases remaining between them. The CDR3 covers 15 residues. CDR1 is ENHRY and CDR2 is SYGVKD in the germline V gene. CDR3 in amino acids: CAISTGEAGANVLTF. The CDR3 DNA follows: TGTGCCATCAGTACAGGGGAGGCTGGGGCCAACGTCCTGACTTTC.

This clonotype appeared a few times. V and J are TRBV29-1 and TRBJ1-2; TRBD1 matches at 8 bases. The V segment lost 4 bases and the J segment 3 bases; nucleotides outside the gene matches: 7. The CDR3 is 14 amino acids. Germline-derived CDR1 and CDR2 are SQVTM and ANQGSEA. Written as DNA, the CDR3 is TGCAGCGTTGTCGACCAGGGGGCTTACTATGGCTACACCTTC. It is translated as CSVVDQGAYYGYTF.

The rearrangement links TRBV7-6 to TRBJ1-6; D remains unclear. Germline V gives CDR1 SGHVS, CDR2 FNYEAQ. The CDR3 has 14 amino acids. V was cut by 5 bases and J by 6 bases, with 11 bases left in between. The CDR3 nucleotides read TGTGCCAGCAGCCCAGATGGTCGTAATTCACCCCTCCACTTT. Protein: CASSPDGRNSPLHF.

V gene TRBV11-2 combines with J gene TRBJ2-6, with 7 bases fitting TRBD1. Germline-derived CDR1 and CDR2 are SGHAT and FQNNGV. The CDR3 runs to 18 residues. The J segment lost 0 bases and the V segment lost 0 bases, leaving 5 bases of the junction unmatched. CDR3 sequence: CASSLDDRVSSGANVLTF. The CDR3 DNA reads as TGTGCCAGCAGCTTAGACGACAGGGTCAGCTCTGGGGCCAACGTCCTGACTTTC.

The chain links TRBV5-4 to TRBJ1-4; D gene ambiguous. V lost 3 bases and J lost 7, with 16 bases in between. CDR3 length: 15 amino acids. Germline V gives CDR1 SGHNT, CDR2 YYREEE (reference sequence). DNA of the CDR3: TGTGCCAGCAGCTCCGGAGGGCCGTTATCTGAAAAACTGTTTTTT. Translation gives CASSSGGPLSEKLFF. The full variable domain, completed using reference TRBV5-4 and TRBJ1-4, is ETGVTQSPTHLIKTRGQQVTLRCSSQSGHNTVSWYQQALGQGPQFIFQYYREEENGRGNFPPRFSGLQFPNYSSELNVNALELDDSALYLCASSSGGPLSEKLFFGSGTQLSVL.

The rearrangement links TRBV6-2 or TRBV6-3 to TRBJ2-5; 9 bases match TRBD2. Germline assignment: CDR1 MNHEY and CDR2 SVGEGT. The CDR3 loop spans 15 amino acids. The V gene end was trimmed by 5 bases and the J gene end by 11 bases; junction bases not matched to a gene: 15. Here the CDR3 DNA reads TGTGCCAGCAGTCTGACTAGCGGTTACTCCTACGGGCAGTACTTC. Amino acid sequence: CASSLTSGYSYGQYF.

Only a few counts were recorded for this clonotype. CDR3 protein: CASSLYSDGGEQYF. The CDR3 DNA reads as TGTGCCAGCAGCCTTTACAGTGACGGGGGCGAGCAGTACTTC. V gene TRBV7-9 combines with J gene TRBJ2-7; TRBD2 might be the D (6 bases). V lost 5 bases and J lost 6, with 17 bases in between. This CDR3 contains 14 residues. Germline V lookup: CDR1 SEHNR, CDR2 FQNEAQ (reference sequence).

The CDR3 sequence: CASSLYASGTYEQYF. In nucleotides, the CDR3 is TGTGCCAGCAGCTTATACGCGTCAGGGACCTACGAGCAGTACTTC. The chain combines TRBV13 with TRBJ2-7; D is perhaps TRBD1 (5 bases). The V and J ends lost 2 bases and 2 bases respectively, with 13 bases between them. The CDR3 loop spans 15 amino acids. Germline CDR1 and CDR2: PRHDT and FYEKMQ (reference sequence).

This chain connects TRBV6-6 to TRBJ2-2; 10 nucleotides line up with TRBD1. The CDR3 runs to 14 residues. Germline assignment: CDR1 MNHNY and CDR2 SVGAGI (reference sequence). Losses at the gene ends were 6 bases for V and 9 bases for J; bases not matched to a gene: 7. The CDR3 region is CASRSGTGDRELFF. In DNA, the CDR3 is TGTGCCAGCAGGTCCGGGACAGGGGACCGGGAGCTGTTTTTT.

This clonotype occurred many times. The V gene is TRBV4-2, the J gene TRBJ2-3; no definite D call. The V gene's germline CDR1 is LGHNA and CDR2 YNFKEQ. Trimming left V 1 base short and J 1 base short, with 6 bases between. The CDR3 has 14 residues. CDR3: CASSQGRRTDTQYF. The CDR3 DNA reads TGTGCCAGCAGCCAAGGCAGGCGCACAGATACGCAGTATTTT.

Regarding this clonotype: It may be a read error: a sequence one base away is much more abundant. The V and J genes are TRBV5-5 and TRBJ2-5; 11 bases map to TRBD1. The CDR3 loop spans 18 amino acids. Germline V gives CDR1 SGHKS, CDR2 YYEKEE (reference sequence). CDR3 sequence: CAISWRMLPGQGGETQYF. The CDR3 DNA follows: TGTGCCATCAGCTGGCGAATGTTGCCGGGACAGGGGGGCGAGACCCAGTACTTC. Looking up the rest from reference TRBV5-5 and TRBJ2-5 gives the full variable domain: DAGVTQSPTHLIKTRGQQVTLRCSPISGHKSVSWYQQVLGQGPQFIFQYYEKEERGRGNFPDRFSARQFPNYSSELNVNALLLGDSALYLCAISWRMLPGQGGETQYFGPGTRLLVL.

The J gene is TRBJ1-2, the V gene TRBV30; D not certain. V was clipped by 7 bases and J by 1 base, with 10 bases between them. The CDR3 consists of 12 residues. Germline CDR1 and CDR2: GTSNPN and SVGIG (reference sequence). The CDR3 is CASRWSNYGYTF. CDR3 bases: TGTGCCTCTAGGTGGAGTAACTATGGCTACACCTTC. The variable domain in full, completed from reference TRBV30 and TRBJ1-2, reads SQTIHQWPATLVQPVGSPLSLECTVEGTSNPNLYWYRQAAGRGLQLLFYSVGIGQISSEVPQNLSASRPQDRQFILSSKKLLLSDSGFYLCASRWSNYGYTFGSGTRLTVV.

The V and J genes are TRBV29-1 and TRBJ1-1; TRBD1 is a possible D gene (5 bases). Per germline, CDR1 SQVTM and CDR2 ANQGSEA. V gave up 4 bases and J gave up 5 bases, with 17 bases separating them. This CDR3 contains 14 residues. The CDR3 is CSVALRTGGTEAFF. CDR3 bases: TGCAGCGTTGCCTTGAGAACAGGAGGGACTGAAGCTTTCTTT.

This clonotype came up many times. This CDR3 is CASSFMSGSTDTQYF. As DNA, the CDR3 is TGTGCCAGCAGCTTTATGAGCGGGAGTACAGATACGCAGTATTTT. The chain recombines TRBV7-3 with TRBJ2-3; 8 nucleotides line up with TRBD2. V was pared by 3 bases and J by 3 bases, with 5 bases of the junction left unmatched. The germline gives CDR1 SGHTA, CDR2 FQGTGA. The CDR3 runs 15 residues.

The chain is built from TRBV6-2 or TRBV6-3 and TRBJ2-3, with a tentative D call TRBD1 (5 bases). The CDR3 is made up of 15 amino acids. Trimming shortened V by 11 bases and J by 2 bases, and 20 bases separated the two germline ends. Germline loops: CDR1 MNHEY, CDR2 SVGEGT. CDR3 in amino acids: CAAQFGRAVTDTQYF. The DNA of the CDR3 is TGTGCCGCCCAGTTTGGCAGGGCAGTCACAGATACGCAGTATTTT.

On this clonotype: At one end, the junction sequence differs from germline, possibly due to a read error. This chain uses TRBV7-2 with TRBJ2-7; TRBD1 is a possible D gene (5 bases). CDR1 is SGHTA and CDR2 is FQGNSA in the germline V gene. The CDR3 contains 13 residues. The DNA of the CDR3 is TGTGCCGGCAGCTTAGCTTTCAGGGACGAGCAGTACTTC. Residues: CAGSLAFRDEQYF.

This clonotype was observed a few times. This chain joins TRBV7-2 and TRBJ2-6, with 7 bases aligning to TRBD1. V was pared by 4 bases and J by 0 bases, with 6 bases of the junction left unmatched. The CDR3 sequence is 17 residues long. The germline V gene encodes CDR1 SGHTA and CDR2 FQGNSA. Written as DNA, the CDR3 is TGTGCCAGCAGCTGGGACAGCTCATACTCTGGGGCCAACGTCCTGACTTTC. It specifies CASSWDSSYSGANVLTF.

This rearrangement joins TRBV9 to TRBJ2-3; 8 nucleotides match TRBD2. CDR1 and CDR2 (germline): SGDLS, YYNGEE. V lost 0 bases and J lost 5; bases outside the gene matches: 11. The CDR3 spans 17 residues. The CDR3: CASSVAGAGVGGDTQYF. In DNA form, the CDR3 reads TGTGCCAGCAGCGTAGCGGGAGCGGGAGTGGGTGGAGATACGCAGTATTTT.

This clonotype has more than one count but fewer than ten. This sequence joins TRBV4-2 and TRBJ2-3; 10 bases align to TRBD2. This CDR3 spans 14 amino acids. Germline CDR1 LGHNA, CDR2 YNFKEQ. J was trimmed by 2 bases and V by 8 bases; bases with no gene match: 4. CDR3 sequence (DNA): TGTGCCAGCGGAGCGGGAGGGCTCACAGATACGCAGTATTTT. It specifies CASGAGGLTDTQYF.

This clonotype turned up a few times. This chain uses TRBV9 with TRBJ2-7; 8 bases align to TRBD1. This CDR3 contains 14 residues. Germline V gives CDR1 SGDLS, CDR2 YYNGEE. Trimming removed 5 bases from V and 7 bases from J; junction bases left unmatched: 11. The CDR3 DNA reads TGTGCCAGCAGTGACGGTCAGGGGGCTCAAGAGCAGTACTTC. Its translation: CASSDGQGAQEQYF.

The rearrangement links TRBV28 to TRBJ2-7; D call uncertain. Germline CDR1 and CDR2: MDHEN and SYDVKM. The CDR3 contains 13 residues. The germline V and J ends were trimmed by 8 bases and 0 bases, with 11 bases remaining between them. CDR3 sequence (DNA): TGTGCCAGCGAATATGGCAGCTCCTACGAGCAGTACTTC. Its translation is CASEYGSSYEQYF.